One and the same sample provided the 32 T cell receptor beta chains below, sequenced in a study of blood T cells in healthy people across ages. A sample-barcoded 5' primer and a J-beta primer mix were used in a second PCR of about 7 to 12 cycles. TCRdb re-called the 5' RACE reads through MiXCR, storing one row per CDR3 protein. The table has fewer than 2,000,000 distinct CDR3 sequences, 30% to 35% seen once. Sequenced: blood. All receptors derive from a woman in her 30s in good health.

The chain combines TRBV5-1 with TRBJ2-1; D may be TRBD2 (5 bases). CDR1 and CDR2 (germline): SGHRS, YFSETQ. This CDR3 has 15 amino acids. V lost 0 bases, J lost 1 base, and 8 bases lay in between. The CDR3 spells CASSLALASYNEQFF. The DNA for the CDR3 is TGCGCCAGCAGCTTGGCCCTAGCTTCCTACAATGAGCAGTTCTTC.

This chain links TRBV20-1 with TRBJ2-4; 10 positions match TRBD1. The J call could be wrong; TRBJ2-7 is a better fit for the DNA end. This CDR3 spans 17 amino acids. Germline V gene data show CDR1 as DFQATT and CDR2 as SNEGSKA (reference sequence). CDR3 sequence reads: CSAREWGRDRGLYEQYF. The CDR3 coding sequence is TGCAGTGCTAGAGAGTGGGGTAGGGACAGGGGCCTTTACGAGCAGTACTTC.

V usage is TRBV28 and J usage is TRBJ2-3; D gene ambiguous. Germline CDR1 is MDHEN and CDR2 is SYDVKM. V lost 10 bases to trimming and J lost 6 bases, with 11 bases between them. The CDR3 has 11 amino acids. CDR3 sequence (DNA): TGTGCCACCGAAAGTCAGGATACGCAGTATTTT. It encodes CATESQDTQYF.

This sequence joins TRBV9 and TRBJ1-2, with no clear D. The V and J ends lost 8 bases and 4 bases respectively, with 18 bases between them. The CDR3 has 14 residues. Germline-derived CDR1 and CDR2 are SGDLS and YYNGEE. Written as DNA, the CDR3 is TGTGCCAGTAGCACCCTAGACGGACCCTATGGCTACACCTTC. It is translated as CASSTLDGPYGYTF.

This clonotype has a single count. The junction departs from the called germline gene at one end, perhaps through a read error. The chain links TRBV5-6 to TRBJ2-1, with D possibly matching TRBD1 (6 bases). The CDR3 runs to 15 residues. CDR1 is SGHDT and CDR2 is YYEEEE in the germline V gene. The CDR3 bases are TGTGCCTGCAGCTCAAGACAGGCACCCTACAATGAGCAGTTCTTC. Its protein is CACSSRQAPYNEQFF.

The V gene is TRBV2, the J gene TRBJ2-1; TRBD2 agrees at 8 bases. V lost 5 bases, J lost 7 bases, and 7 bases stayed unmatched. This CDR3 has 14 amino acids. Per germline, CDR1 SNHLY and CDR2 FYNNEI. CDR3 bases: TGTGCCAGCAGTAGCGGGGGTGGTTGGAATGAGCAGTTCTTC. Its translation is CASSSGGGWNEQFF. Complete variable domain (other parts from reference TRBV2 and TRBJ2-1): EPEVTQTPSHQVTQMGQEVILRCVPISNHLYFYWYRQILGQKVEFLVSFYNNEISEKSEIFDDQFSVERPDGSNFTLKIRSTKLEDSAMYFCASSSGGGWNEQFFGPGTRLTVL.

The rearrangement links TRBV7-9 to TRBJ2-1, with 8 bases lining up with TRBD2. The J call may be mistaken, given a closer DNA end match to TRBJ2-7. Germline V lookup: CDR1 SEHNR, CDR2 FQNEAQ (reference sequence). This CDR3 is built from 16 residues. In nucleotides, the CDR3 is TGTGCCAGCAGCTCAGAAACTAGCGGAGTCTACAATGAGCAGTACTTC. Encoded protein: CASSSETSGVYNEQYF.

This clonotype was observed a handful of times. This chain joins TRBV10-3 and TRBJ1-4; perhaps TRBD1 as D (6 bases). Germline CDR1 ENHRY, CDR2 SYGVKD. The ends were cut back, 6 bases at V and 8 bases at J, with 10 bases in the middle. This CDR3 comprises 12 residues. CDR3 loop: CAISRDNEKLFF. The CDR3, as DNA: TGTGCCATCAGCAGGGACAACGAAAAACTGTTTTTT.

This chain uses TRBV20-1 with TRBJ2-7, with TRBD1 matching 8 bases. The ends lost 3 bases at V and 5 bases at J; junction bases unmatched: 9. Germline assignment: CDR1 DFQATT and CDR2 SNEGSKA (reference sequence). CDR3 length: 14 amino acids. CDR3 protein: CSASGDRGPNEQYF. DNA of the CDR3: TGCAGTGCTAGTGGAGACAGGGGTCCCAACGAGCAGTACTTC.

The sample holds a few counts of this clonotype. The chain has TRBV20-1 and TRBJ2-7; D perhaps matches TRBD1 (5 bases). This CDR3 has 12 amino acids. Germline V gene lookup returns CDR1 DFQATT and CDR2 SNEGSKA (reference sequence). V was clipped by 6 bases and J by 2 bases, with 11 bases between them. CDR3 DNA sequence: TGCAGTGCCAGGGAAATCCCCTACGAGCAGTACTTC. It yields the protein CSAREIPYEQYF.

The chain joins TRBV27 to TRBJ2-1; TRBD2 matches at 9 bases. V lost 5 bases and J lost 3; bases outside the gene matches: 8. Germline loops: CDR1 MNHEY, CDR2 SMNVEV (reference sequence). This CDR3 spans 16 amino acids. The CDR3 sequence is CASSTISGGIYNEQFF. The CDR3 DNA follows: TGTGCCAGCAGTACAATAAGCGGGGGGATCTACAATGAGCAGTTCTTC.

A few counts support this clonotype. The V call is TRBV5-4, the J call TRBJ2-3; no clear D gene. With 2 bases removed from V and 6 bases from J, the gap between germline ends came to 13 bases. Germline V lookup: CDR1 SGHNT, CDR2 YYREEE (reference sequence). CDR3 length: 14 residues. The CDR3 DNA sequence: TGTGCCAGCAGCTTAGACCCCGGTATGGATACGCAGTATTTT. Translation gives CASSLDPGMDTQYF.

Concerning this clonotype: The junction shows a germline mismatch at one end, possibly a read error. The chain recombines TRBV27 with TRBJ1-2, with 7 bases that match TRBD1. The CDR3 has 16 amino acids. Germline CDR1 and CDR2: MNHEY and SMNVEV (reference sequence). For the CDR3, the DNA is TGTGCCAGCGGTTTAATGTCCCCAGGGGGGAACTATGGCTACACCTTC. Amino acid sequence: CASGLMSPGGNYGYTF.

V usage is TRBV15 and J usage is TRBJ2-1, with TRBD1 matching 12 bases. Germline lookup yields CDR1 LNHNV and CDR2 YYDKDF (reference sequence). This CDR3 comprises 16 residues. Trimming at V came to 5 bases and at J to 7 bases, leaving 9 bases not matched to a gene. In DNA form, the CDR3 reads TGTGCCACCAGCGGATACCGGGACAGGGGGCTAAATGAGCAGTTCTTC. Translating it yields CATSGYRDRGLNEQFF. Full variable domain (outside the CDR3, taken from reference TRBV15 and TRBJ2-1): DAMVIQNPRYQVTQFGKPVTLSCSQTLNHNVMYWYQQKSSQAPKLLFHYYDKDFNNEADTPDNFQSRRPNTSFCFLDIRSPGLGDTAMYLCATSGYRDRGLNEQFFGPGTRLTVL.

The chain combines TRBV5-1 with TRBJ1-1; 8 positions agree with TRBD1. Germline CDR1 SGHRS, CDR2 YFSETQ. The CDR3 is 16 residues long. The V and J ends lost 0 bases and 0 bases, in that order; junction bases with no gene match: 4. The chain's CDR3 is CASSLAGTGLNTEAFF. The CDR3 DNA follows: TGCGCCAGCAGCTTGGCTGGGACAGGATTGAACACTGAAGCTTTCTTT.

The genes are TRBV27 and TRBJ1-2; a possible D gene is TRBD1 (5 bases). The CDR3 has 16 amino acids. Germline CDR1 MNHEY, CDR2 SMNVEV (reference sequence). V lost 4 bases and J 4 bases, leaving 19 bases between the germline ends. The CDR3 is CASSSFYGRGSYGYTF. The CDR3 region has the DNA TGTGCCAGCAGTTCCTTCTACGGCCGGGGGTCCTATGGCTACACCTTC.

This chain joins TRBV12-3 or TRBV12-4 and TRBJ2-7; D is possibly TRBD2 (6 bases). V gave up 7 bases and J gave up 6 bases, with 19 bases separating them. The CDR3 length is 14 residues. CDR3 sequence reads: CASTPSEGLREQYF. The CDR3 region has the DNA TGTGCCAGCACCCCTTCAGAGGGACTCCGCGAGCAGTACTTC.

This clonotype was recorded a few times. This chain links TRBV4-2 with TRBJ2-4; 10 bases are a match to TRBD2. The end of the DNA is better explained by TRBJ2-5, so the J call may be wrong. This CDR3 region has 16 residues. The germline V gene has CDR1 LGHNA and CDR2 YNFKEQ. Here the CDR3 reads CASRLGLAEPTETQYF. The CDR3 DNA sequence: TGTGCCAGCAGACTCGGACTAGCGGAACCCACAGAGACCCAGTACTTC.

As regards this clonotype: One junction end does not reproduce the germline sequence, and a read error may be involved. This chain links TRBV29-1 with TRBJ2-7; possible D gene TRBD1, 6 bases. Germline V gene sequence: CDR1 SQVTM, CDR2 ANQGSEA. This CDR3 region has 14 residues. Here the CDR3 reads CGVGGGRAGETQYF. The CDR3 nucleotides read TGCGGCGTTGGGGGCGGCAGGGCTGGAGAGACTCAGTACTTC.

V is TRBV12-3 or TRBV12-4 and J is TRBJ1-5; 9 nucleotides agree with TRBD1. The V segment lost 6 bases and the J segment 7 bases; nucleotides outside the gene matches: 7. The CDR3 totals 14 residues. CDR3 amino acids: CASSGTGSLQPQHF. In DNA form, the CDR3 reads TGTGCCAGCAGCGGGACAGGGAGCCTCCAGCCCCAGCATTTT.

This clonotype was seen only a few times. This sequence joins TRBV27 and TRBJ1-1, with D uncertain. The V end lost 7 bases, the J end lost 4 bases, and 10 bases lay between the germline ends. The CDR3 runs 12 residues. Germline V gene sequence: CDR1 MNHEY, CDR2 SMNVEV (reference sequence). This CDR3 reads CASNRWGTEAFF. CDR3 in DNA: TGTGCCAGCAATCGGTGGGGCACTGAAGCTTTCTTT.

This clonotype has only a few counts. The chain recombines TRBV12-3 or TRBV12-4 with TRBJ2-7, with TRBD2 matching over 8 bases. The CDR3 is made up of 11 amino acids. Unmatched junction bases numbered 4, after V lost 5 bases and J lost 10 bases. In nucleotides, the CDR3 is TGTGCCAGCAGTCCCGGGGGGGCCCAGTACTTC. Translated: CASSPGGAQYF.

The J gene is TRBJ1-2, the V gene TRBV6-1; D not resolved. Germline V lookup: CDR1 MNHNS, CDR2 SASEGT. The CDR3 spans 13 residues. Trimming removed 5 bases at V and 4 bases at J, with 11 bases between. CDR3 in DNA: TGTGCCAGCAGTTTCGACACCAGCTATGGCTACACCTTC. Residues: CASSFDTSYGYTF.

This clonotype was seen only a few times. V gene TRBV6-1 combines with J gene TRBJ1-1; 9 bases match TRBD1. The CDR3 is made up of 14 amino acids. Looked up from germline, CDR1 is MNHNS and CDR2 is SASEGT. Losses at the gene ends were 6 bases for V and 5 bases for J; bases not matched to a gene: 7. The CDR3 here is CASRSRDRVTEAFF. The CDR3 coding sequence is TGTGCCAGCAGATCACGGGACAGGGTTACTGAAGCTTTCTTT.

As concerns this clonotype: Given a much more abundant clone one base away, this may be a read error. The conserved closing phenylalanine or tryptophan is absent in this CDR3, likely reflecting a read error. The chain joins TRBV3-1 to TRBJ2-1, with 8 nucleotides matching TRBD1. The germline gives CDR1 LGHDT, CDR2 YNNKEL (reference sequence). Trimming removed 3 bases from V and 4 bases from J; junction bases left unmatched: 5. The CDR3 is 15 amino acids. The CDR3: CASSHTGGQYNEQFV. DNA for the CDR3: TGTGCCAGCAGCCATACAGGGGGACAATACAATGAGCAGTTCGTC.

A remark on this clonotype: A single base separates this from a much larger clone, so it may be a read error. The rearrangement links TRBV15 to TRBJ1-5; D uncertain. The CDR3 is 12 amino acids. Germline V lookup: CDR1 LNHNV, CDR2 YYDKDF (reference sequence). The CDR3, as DNA: TGTGCCACCAGCTCTACAAATCGGCCCCAGCATTTT. Amino acid sequence: CATSSTNRPQHF.

This clonotype was seen many times. One junction end disagrees with the germline gene, perhaps due to a read error. V is TRBV5-1 and J is TRBJ2-3, with a weak D call TRBD1 (6 bases). This CDR3 is 16 amino acids long. Germline V gives CDR1 SGHRS, CDR2 YFSETQ. The CDR3 bases are TGTGCCAGCAGCTTGGCCAGGGGAATTGGAACAGATACGCAGTATTTT. Its translation is CASSLARGIGTDTQYF.

The J gene is TRBJ1-6, the V gene TRBV3-1, with D tentatively TRBD1 (5 bases). Germline CDR1 is LGHDT and CDR2 is YNNKEL (reference sequence). The V and J ends lost 4 bases and 7 bases respectively, with 20 bases between them. The CDR3 length is 17 residues. This CDR3 is CASSPTSLRGPNSPLHF. DNA of the CDR3: TGTGCCAGCAGCCCTACTTCCCTCCGGGGACCCAATTCACCCCTCCACTTT.

The chain recombines TRBV28 with TRBJ2-4, with 8 bases lining up with TRBD2. The J call is doubtful: the DNA matches TRBJ2-7 better. From germline, CDR1 is MDHEN and CDR2 SYDVKM. There are 15 residues in the CDR3. This CDR3 reads CAGKAGGGWAVEQYF. CDR3 DNA sequence: TGTGCCGGCAAGGCGGGAGGTGGTTGGGCGGTCGAGCAGTACTTC.

The V gene is TRBV15, the J gene TRBJ2-3; 7 bases align to TRBD2. Germline loops: CDR1 LNHNV, CDR2 YYDKDF (reference sequence). The CDR3 spans 17 residues. With V trimmed by 0 bases and J by 3 bases, 9 bases remained unmatched. CDR3 loop: CATSRDLERDFTDTQYF. The CDR3 DNA reads TGTGCCACCAGCAGAGATTTGGAGCGGGACTTTACAGATACGCAGTATTTT.

The sample holds a few counts of this clonotype. The chain uses TRBV2 and TRBJ2-5, with TRBD2 identical over 16 bases. Germline V gene sequence: CDR1 SNHLY, CDR2 FYNNEI. The CDR3 extends over 14 amino acids. V shed 8 bases, J shed 4 bases, and the junction held 1 base outside the gene matches. The CDR3 nucleotides are TGTGCCAGCGGGACTAGCGGGGGGGTAGAGACCCAGTACTTC. Translated, it gives CASGTSGGVETQYF. The whole variable domain, filled in from reference TRBV2 and TRBJ2-5, reads EPEVTQTPSHQVTQMGQEVILRCVPISNHLYFYWYRQILGQKVEFLVSFYNNEISEKSEIFDDQFSVERPDGSNFTLKIRSTKLEDSAMYFCASGTSGGVETQYFGPGTRLLVL.

V gene TRBV20-1 combines with J gene TRBJ1-5, with D tentatively TRBD1 (6 bases). The CDR3 spans 15 residues. Trimming cost V 6 bases and J 5 bases, with 20 bases left between them. Germline V gene sequence: CDR1 DFQATT, CDR2 SNEGSKA (reference sequence). The CDR3 loop reads CSAAGLWDTYQPQHF. In nucleotides, the CDR3 is TGCAGTGCCGCTGGCCTTTGGGACACCTATCAGCCCCAGCATTTT.